These 17 T cell receptor beta chains came from one sample sequenced in a study of T cell responses to AZD1222 COVID-19 vaccine. Measured with immunoSEQ multiplex PCR; TCRdb has only the in-frame clones, and not every one. The table has roughly 130,000 clones, 70% to 90% seen once. This specimen consisted of peripheral blood, obtained on day 0 of AZD1222 vaccination. All receptors derive from an adult in good health.

The chain has TRBV5-1 and TRBJ2-7, with D tentatively TRBD1 (6 bases). Trimming took off 3 bases at V and 3 bases at J, with 10 bases between the two ends. This CDR3 is 13 amino acids long. Germline V gene sequence: CDR1 SGHRS, CDR2 YFSETQ. The CDR3 reads CASSSDRSYEQYF. CDR3 coding DNA: TGCGCCAGCAGCTCTGACAGGAGCTACGAGCAGTACTTC. Looking up the rest from reference TRBV5-1 and TRBJ2-7 gives the full variable domain: KAGVTQTPRYLIKTRGQQVTLSCSPISGHRSVSWYQQTPGQGLQFLFEYFSETQRNKGNFPGRFSGRQFSNSRSEMNVSTLELGDSALYLCASSSDRSYEQYFGPGTRLTVT.

V is TRBV7-3 and J is TRBJ2-1; 12 positions agree with TRBD2. Germline V lookup: CDR1 SGHTA, CDR2 FQGTGA. This CDR3 region has 18 residues. V shed 4 bases and J 6 bases; nucleotides not matched to a gene: 13. The CDR3 loop reads CASSSQTFSSGRGNEQFF. In nucleotides, the CDR3 is TGTGCCAGCAGCTCCCAAACCTTTTCTAGCGGGAGGGGCAATGAGCAGTTCTTC.

The genes are TRBV3-1 (or the pseudogene TRBV3-2) and TRBJ2-5; D may be TRBD1 (8 bases). V lost 5 bases and J lost 4, with 20 bases in between. CDR3 size: 16 residues. The germline CDR1 and CDR2 sequences are LGHDT and YNNKEL (reference sequence). The CDR3 here is CASSFRQGAGAETQYF. CDR3 DNA sequence: TGTGCCAGCAGCTTCCGCCAGGGGGCGGGGGCAGAGACCCAGTACTTC.

The J gene is TRBJ1-1, the V gene TRBV18; TRBD1 matches at 9 bases. The length of the CDR3 is 13 residues. Trimming cost V 5 bases and J 11 bases; bases outside gene matches: 9. Per the germline V gene, CDR1 is KGHSH and CDR2 is LQKENI. The CDR3 reads CASSSQGAVVAFF. CDR3 DNA sequence: TGTGCCAGCTCATCACAGGGGGCGGTTGTTGCTTTCTTT.

The chain joins TRBV11-3 to TRBJ2-3, with 10 positions matching TRBD2. The CDR3 has 14 amino acids. CDR1 and CDR2 from the germline V gene are SGHNT and YENEEA. The V and J ends lost 5 bases and 5 bases, in that order; junction bases with no gene match: 4. In DNA, the CDR3 is TGTGCCAGCAGCACACTAGCGGGAAGAGATACGCAGTATTTT. Translation gives CASSTLAGRDTQYF.

The chain joins TRBV19 to TRBJ1-2; 9 bases align to TRBD1. Germline trimming cut 9 bases from V and 4 bases from J; bases unmatched to any gene: 6. This CDR3 has 13 amino acids. CDR1 and CDR2 from the germline V gene are LNHDA and SQIVND (reference sequence). The CDR3 reads CASCWGQGYGYTF. CDR3 DNA sequence: TGTGCCAGCTGCTGGGGACAGGGCTATGGCTACACCTTC.

CDR3 in DNA: TGCGCCAGCAGCTCCGGGACGACCGGCTATGGCTACACCTTC. This sequence encodes CASSSGTTGYGYTF. The chain uses TRBV5-1 and TRBJ1-2, with D possibly TRBD1 on 5 matching bases. This CDR3 region has 14 residues. V was shortened by 3 bases and J by 4 bases, with 13 bases between the two germline ends. Germline V gene data show CDR1 as SGHRS and CDR2 as YFSETQ. The entire variable domain, with the rest obtained from reference TRBV5-1 and TRBJ1-2, is as follows: KAGVTQTPRYLIKTRGQQVTLSCSPISGHRSVSWYQQTPGQGLQFLFEYFSETQRNKGNFPGRFSGRQFSNSRSEMNVSTLELGDSALYLCASSSGTTGYGYTFGSGTRLTVV.

The chain recombines TRBV7-2 with TRBJ2-5; 8 bases line up with TRBD1. J gave up 4 bases and V 5 bases, and 6 bases lay outside the gene matches. This CDR3 is built from 14 residues. Germline V gene lookup returns CDR1 SGHTA and CDR2 FQGNSA. The CDR3 here is CASSRPRGRETQYF. The CDR3 DNA follows: TGTGCCAGCAGCCGGCCCAGGGGGCGAGAGACCCAGTACTTC.

The genes are TRBV6-2 or TRBV6-3 and TRBJ1-5; D ambiguous. CDR3 size: 11 residues. Germline-derived CDR1 and CDR2 are MNHEY and SVGEGT. Trimming stripped 6 bases from V and 7 bases from J, with 7 bases between. This CDR3 is CASSFGQPQHF. CDR3 in DNA: TGTGCCAGCAGCTTCGGACAGCCCCAGCATTTT.

V is TRBV4-2 and J is TRBJ2-7; perhaps TRBD1 as D (5 bases). The CDR3 spans 14 residues. Germline V CDR1 and CDR2: LGHNA, YNFKEQ. The ends were cut back, 4 bases at V and 1 base at J, with 11 bases in the middle. CDR3 amino acids: CASSLGRGSYEQYF. Written as DNA, the CDR3 is TGTGCCAGCAGCCTCGGAAGGGGATCCTACGAGCAGTACTTC.

This clone has a single count. J is TRBJ2-1 and V is TRBV6-5, with 7 bases matching TRBD2. The CDR3 length is 15 residues. J lost 0 bases, V lost 10 bases, and 9 bases had no gene match. Germline V gives CDR1 MNHEY, CDR2 SVGAGI. Here the CDR3 reads CATYGGTISYNEQFF. The CDR3 nucleotides read TGTGCCACTTACGGGGGGACTATCTCCTACAATGAGCAGTTCTTC.

In DNA, the CDR3 is TGTGCCAGCAGGACGGGGGAGGGGGAGTCGGACGAGCAGTACTTC. The encoded protein is CASRTGEGESDEQYF. This chain connects TRBV11-2 to TRBJ2-7, with D perhaps matching TRBD2 (7 bases). V was shortened by 6 bases and J by 5 bases, with 20 bases between the two germline ends. Germline CDR1 reads SGHAT; CDR2 reads FQNNGV. The CDR3 is 15 amino acids.

The V gene is TRBV27, the J gene TRBJ1-1; no clear D. V lost 2 bases to trimming and J lost 1 base, with 5 bases between them. Looked up from germline, CDR1 is MNHEY and CDR2 is SMNVEV (reference sequence). The CDR3 sequence is 13 residues long. The CDR3 DNA reads as TGTGCCAGCAGTTTACGGGAGAACACTGAAGCTTTCTTT. Protein: CASSLRENTEAFF.

The chain employs TRBV19 and TRBJ1-5; 9 positions match TRBD1. Germline V gene data show CDR1 as LNHDA and CDR2 as SQIVND (reference sequence). The CDR3 extends over 15 amino acids. The V gene end was trimmed by 3 bases and the J gene end by 8 bases; junction bases not matched to a gene: 8. The chain's CDR3 is CASSMGQGRSKPQHF. The CDR3 region has the DNA TGTGCCAGTAGTATGGGACAGGGTAGATCAAAGCCCCAGCATTTT.

The V call is TRBV7-4, the J call TRBJ1-4; D is unclear. This CDR3 has 21 amino acids. Trimming took 1 base from V and 8 from J, leaving 32 bases between them. Germline CDR1 and CDR2: SGHVT and SQSDAQ. CDR3 sequence reads: CASSLEVNGNSCPGYGEKLFF. In nucleotides, the CDR3 is TGTGCCAGCAGCTTAGAGGTAAACGGGAATAGTTGCCCCGGCTATGGCGAAAAACTGTTTTTT.

The J gene is TRBJ2-3, the V gene TRBV15, with D maybe TRBD2 (6 bases). CDR3 size: 12 residues. With 3 bases removed from V and 7 bases from J, the gap between germline ends came to 8 bases. CDR1 and CDR2 from the germline V gene are LNHNV and YYDKDF (reference sequence). The CDR3 reads CATSSRGNTQYF. The CDR3 region has the DNA TGTGCCACCAGCAGCCGGGGGAATACGCAGTATTTT.

The V and J genes are TRBV2 and TRBJ1-6; 10 nucleotides match TRBD1. This CDR3 comprises 14 residues. The junction had 1 base not matched to a gene; V was cut back by 3 bases and J by 8 bases. Germline CDR1 and CDR2: SNHLY and FYNNEI. The CDR3 sequence is CASSEDRGYSPLHF. CDR3 nucleotide sequence: TGTGCCAGCAGTGAGGACAGGGGGTATTCACCCCTCCACTTT.